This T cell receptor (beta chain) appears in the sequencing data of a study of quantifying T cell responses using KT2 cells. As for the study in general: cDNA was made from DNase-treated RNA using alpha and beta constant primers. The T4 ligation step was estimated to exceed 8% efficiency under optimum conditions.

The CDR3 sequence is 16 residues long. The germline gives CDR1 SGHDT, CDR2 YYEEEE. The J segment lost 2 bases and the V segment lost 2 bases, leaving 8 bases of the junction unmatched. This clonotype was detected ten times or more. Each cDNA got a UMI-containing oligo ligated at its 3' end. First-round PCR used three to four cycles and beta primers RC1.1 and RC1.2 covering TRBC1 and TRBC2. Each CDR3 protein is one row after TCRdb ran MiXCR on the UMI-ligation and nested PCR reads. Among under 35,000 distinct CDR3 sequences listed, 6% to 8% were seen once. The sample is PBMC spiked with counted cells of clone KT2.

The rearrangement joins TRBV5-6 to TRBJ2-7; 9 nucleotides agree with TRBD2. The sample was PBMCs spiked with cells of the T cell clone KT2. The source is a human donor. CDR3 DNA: TGTGCCAGCAGCTTTTACCGTAGCGGGGGTGCCTACGAGCAGTACTTC. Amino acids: CASSFYRSGGAYEQYF. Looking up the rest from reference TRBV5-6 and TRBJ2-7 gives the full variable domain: DAGVTQSPTHLIKTRGQQVTLRCSPKSGHDTVSWYQQALGQGPQFIFQYYEEEERQRGNFPDRFSGHQFPNYSSELNVNALLLGDSALYLCASSFYRSGGAYEQYFGPGTRLTVT.